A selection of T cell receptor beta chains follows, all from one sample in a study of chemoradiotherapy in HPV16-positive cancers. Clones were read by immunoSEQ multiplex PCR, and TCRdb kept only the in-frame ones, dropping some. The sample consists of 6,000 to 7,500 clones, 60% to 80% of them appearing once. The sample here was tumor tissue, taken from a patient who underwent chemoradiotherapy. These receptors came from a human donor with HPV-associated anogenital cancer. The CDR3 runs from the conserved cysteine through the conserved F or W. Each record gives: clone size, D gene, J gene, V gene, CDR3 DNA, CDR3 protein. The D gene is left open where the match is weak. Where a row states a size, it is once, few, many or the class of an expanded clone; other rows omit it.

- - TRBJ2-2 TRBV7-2 TGTGCCAGCAGCTTAGTAGGTCTGAACACCGGGGAGCTGTTTTTT CASSLVGLNTGELFF
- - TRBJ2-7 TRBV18 TGTGCCAGCTCTAGGGACGGAATATCCTACGAGCAGTACTTC CASSRDGISYEQYF
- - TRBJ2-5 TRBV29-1 TGCAGCGTACAACCCGGGACAATAGAGACCCAGTACTTC CSVQPGTIETQYF
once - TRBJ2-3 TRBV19 TGTGCCAGTAGACCATCGGGAGATACGCAGTATTTT CASRPSGDTQYF
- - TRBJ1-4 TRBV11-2 TGTGCCAGCAGCTTAGTGACCGGGGGCGGTGATGAAAAACTGTTTTTT CASSLVTGGGDEKLFF
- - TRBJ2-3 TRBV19 TGTGCCACCAGTGTTACGGACTGGTCTTCAGATACGCAGTATTTT CATSVTDWSSDTQYF
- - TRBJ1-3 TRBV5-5 TGTGCCAGCAGCTGGATGGGGACGTCTGGAAACACCATATATTTT CASSWMGTSGNTIYF
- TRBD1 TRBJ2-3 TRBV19 TGTGCCAACACTCGGACAGGGTCGAATACGCAGTATTTT CANTRTGSNTQYF
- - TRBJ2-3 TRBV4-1 TGCGCCAGCAGCCAAATAGACCACACAGATACGCAGTATTTT CASSQIDHTDTQYF
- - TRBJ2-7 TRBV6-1 TGTGCCAGCAGTCTTTTAGGGCAGTCGAGGAACGAGCAGTACTTC CASSLLGQSRNEQYF
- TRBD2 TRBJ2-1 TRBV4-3 TGCGCCAGCAGCCAAGAGTCCCCTACTAGCGCCTCCTACAATGAGCAGTTCTTC CASSQESPTSASYNEQFF
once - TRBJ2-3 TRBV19 TGTGCCAGTAGTCTGCGGTACGGCACAGATACGCAGTATTTT CASSLRYGTDTQYF
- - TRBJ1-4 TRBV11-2 TGTGCCAGCAGCTTTCAGAGTAATGAAAAACTGTTTTTT CASSFQSNEKLFF
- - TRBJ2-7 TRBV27 TGTGCCAGCAGTTTATACAGGGGGGGCGAGCAGTACTTC CASSLYRGGEQYF
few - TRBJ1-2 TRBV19 TGTGCCAGTAGTACGACGGGAAGAGGCTACACCTTC CASSTTGRGYTF
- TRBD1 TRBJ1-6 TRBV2 TGTGCCAGCAGTGATTTTGGAGGGGGCGCAGGGTCACCCCTCCACTTT CASSDFGGGAGSPLHF
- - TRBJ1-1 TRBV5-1 TGCGCCAGCAGACAGGGGAACACTGAAGCTTTCTTT CASRQGNTEAFF
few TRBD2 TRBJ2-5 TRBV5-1 TGCGCCAGCAGCTTGGAGGCGGGGGGCCGTTGGGAGACCCAGTACTTC CASSLEAGGRWETQYF
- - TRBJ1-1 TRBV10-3 TGTGCCACCCTAGGCGAGGGAAACACTGAAGCTTTCTTT CATLGEGNTEAFF
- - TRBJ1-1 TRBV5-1 TGCGCCAGCAGCTTGGCGGCAGGGAACACTGAAGCTTTCTTT CASSLAAGNTEAFF
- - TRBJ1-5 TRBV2 TGTGCCAGCAGTGATCCGGCAGGGCATGTCAATCAGCCCCAGCATTTT CASSDPAGHVNQPQHF
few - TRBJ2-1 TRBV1 TGCACCAGCAGCTCCCTAGCGGGGGGGAGCAATGAGCAGTTCTTC CTSSSLAGGSNEQFF
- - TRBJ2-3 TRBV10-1 TGCGCCAGCAGTGTTCAGGGGCTAGAAGATACGCAGTATTTT CASSVQGLEDTQYF
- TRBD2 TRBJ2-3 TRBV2 TGTGCCAGCAGGGCTCCGGGACTAGTCACAGATACGCAGTATTTT CASRAPGLVTDTQYF
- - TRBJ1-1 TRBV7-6 TGTGCCAGCAGCCGGGACTATAACACTGAAGCTTTCTTT CASSRDYNTEAFF
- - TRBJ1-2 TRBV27 TGTGCCAGCAGTTTTCGTAAAGCTAACTATGGCTACACCTTC CASSFRKANYGYTF
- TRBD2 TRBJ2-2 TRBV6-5 TGTGCCAGCAGTCCGACTAGCGGGGCCACCGGGGAGCTGTTTTTT CASSPTSGATGELFF
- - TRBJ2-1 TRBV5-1 TGCGCCAGCAGCCTCCCCGAGAGGAATGAGCAGTTCTTC CASSLPERNEQFF
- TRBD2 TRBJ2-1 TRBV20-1 TGCAGTGCTCCTAGCGGAGCTGAGCAGTTCTTC CSAPSGAEQFF
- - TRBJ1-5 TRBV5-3 TGTGCCAGAAGCGGAGAGGGGGGTCACCAGCCCCAGCATTTT CARSGEGGHQPQHF
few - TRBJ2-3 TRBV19 TGTGCCAGTAGTAGATACAAACAGGACACAGATACGCAGTATTTT CASSRYKQDTDTQYF
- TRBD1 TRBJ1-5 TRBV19 TGTGCCAGTAGTGAACAGGGGAGGAATCAGCCCCAGCATTTT CASSEQGRNQPQHF
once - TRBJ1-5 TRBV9 TGTGCCAGCAGCGTCGGGGCCGAAGGCAATCAGCCCCAGCATTTT CASSVGAEGNQPQHF
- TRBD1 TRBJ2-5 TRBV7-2 TGTGCCAGCAGCCGGGACAGGGGGGAGACCCAGTACTTC CASSRDRGETQYF
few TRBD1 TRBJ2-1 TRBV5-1 TGCGCCAGCAGCCCAGGACAGGGGTTCTACAATGAGCAGTTCTTC CASSPGQGFYNEQFF
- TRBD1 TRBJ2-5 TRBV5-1 TGCGCCAGCAGCTTCTCGCAGGGGGCACGGGAGACCCAGTACTTC CASSFSQGARETQYF
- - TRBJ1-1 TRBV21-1 TGTGCCAGCAGCAAAGCTAATGGTGGGTCAGGTGAAGCTTTCTTT CASSKANGGSGEAFF
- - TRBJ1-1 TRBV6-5 TGTGCCAGCACCCCGTTTGGGCAGGATACTGAAGCTTTCTTT CASTPFGQDTEAFF
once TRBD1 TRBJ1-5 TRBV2 TGTGCCAGCAGAGCCCGGGACAGCCGCAATCAGCCCCAGCATTTT CASRARDSRNQPQHF
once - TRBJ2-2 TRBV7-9 TGTGCCAGCAGCAATCCGGACAGATTGAACACCGGGGAGCTGTTTTTT CASSNPDRLNTGELFF
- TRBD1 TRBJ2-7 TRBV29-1 TGCAGCGTTGACGGGGACAGGGATCACTACGAGCAGTACTTC CSVDGDRDHYEQYF
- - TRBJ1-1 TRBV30 TGTGCCTGGAGTGTTCAGTCGGACACTGAAGCTTTCTTT CAWSVQSDTEAFF
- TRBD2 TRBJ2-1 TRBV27 TGTGCCAGCACCGAGAGCGGGGGGGCCTACAATGAGCAGTTCTTC CASTESGGAYNEQFF
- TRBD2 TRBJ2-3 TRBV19 TGTGCCAGTAGTATAGCAGCGGGAGGGGCAGATACGCAGTATTTT CASSIAAGGADTQYF
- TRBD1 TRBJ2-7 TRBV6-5 TGTGCCAGCAGCCCCAGGGGGCTCCATTCCTACGAGCAGTACTTC CASSPRGLHSYEQYF
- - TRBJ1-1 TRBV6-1 TGTGCCAGCAGTATAACGGGGGTCGGCACTGAAGCTTTCTTT CASSITGVGTEAFF
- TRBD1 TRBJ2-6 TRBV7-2 TGTGCCAGCAGCTTAGATGGGACAGGGAGTTTTGCTGGGGCCAACGTCCTGACTTTC CASSLDGTGSFAGANVLTF
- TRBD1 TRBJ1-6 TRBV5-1 TGCGCCAGCAGCGGGGACAGTCCCTATAATTCACCCCTCCACTTT CASSGDSPYNSPLHF
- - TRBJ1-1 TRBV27 TGTGCCAGCAGTTGTCCAGACCGTGAAGCTTTCTTT CASSCPDREAFF
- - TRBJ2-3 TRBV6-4 TGTGCCAGCTCCCGGGGAGACACAGATACGCAGTATTTT CASSRGDTDTQYF
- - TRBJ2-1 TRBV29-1 TGCAGCGTGGACACGGGTAGGCCGTTCTTC CSVDTGRPFF
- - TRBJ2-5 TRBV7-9 TGTGCCAGCAGCTTAAACAGCGAAGAGACCCAGTACTTC CASSLNSEETQYF
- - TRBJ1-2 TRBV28 TGTGCCAGCAGTTTATTCGCGTTGGGAGGCTACACCTTC CASSLFALGGYTF
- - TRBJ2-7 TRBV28 TGTGCCTCCAACCCTCCCAGGGTTGGCTCCTACGAGCAGTACTTC CASNPPRVGSYEQYF
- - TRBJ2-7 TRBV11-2 TGTGCCAGCAGCTTAGGGCCTGGGGCGCGCGAGCAGTACTTC CASSLGPGAREQYF
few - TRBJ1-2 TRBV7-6 TGTGCCACAACCACCCTACAGGGCCGTCGTGGCTACACCTTC CATTTLQGRRGYTF
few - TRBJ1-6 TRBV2 TGTGCCAGCAGCTTCTCCGGGTCCTATAATTCACCCCTCCACTTT CASSFSGSYNSPLHF
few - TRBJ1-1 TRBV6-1 TGTGCCAGCAGTGAACGTGGGGGGAACACTGAAGCTTTCTTT CASSERGGNTEAFF